This T cell receptor (beta chain) emerged from a study of shared clonotypes between healthy human individuals. The CDR3 loop spans 15 amino acids. CDR1 and CDR2 (germline): MNHEY, SVGAGI. V lost 5 bases and J lost 1, with 14 bases in between. Produced via immunoSEQ multiplex PCR; TCRdb's table is partial and in-frame only. The repertoire has some 630,000 clones, 90% to 97% of them found once; the top ten carry around 0.1%. Terminally differentiated effector memory CD45RA+ cells were excluded from the naive CD8 cells, which were CD45RO-negative and positively selected for CCR7. Sequenced sample: naive CD8+ T cells sorted from blood. This chain links TRBV6-5 with TRBJ2-5, with D maybe TRBD2 (6 bases). This receptor was identified in a woman between 25 and 40 years old in good health. The CDR3, as DNA: TGTGCCAGCAGTCCCGAGGAGGGGCTCCAAGAGACCCAGTACTTC. Translation: CASSPEEGLQETQYF.